This T cell receptor beta chain was recorded in a study of CD8 T cells in Susac syndrome. Study summary: At blood draw, Susac syndrome patients were therapy-naive, on corticosteroids, or on intravenous immunoglobulin alone.

This clonotype was counted once. The antigen remains unidentified. Reverse transcription of roughly 0.45 to 1 ug RNA used random hexamers. The amplification used immunoSEQ multiplex PCR on TCR beta CDR3; it spanned 54 Vbeta and 13 Jbeta. TCRdb called the immunoSEQ multiplex PCR reads again in MiXCR, with one record for every CDR3 protein. The sample shows about 240,000 distinct CDR3 sequences, 95% to 97% of them seen only once. General study findings and limits: Clonal expansion was absent from the CD4+ T cell repertoires in Susac syndrome.

The source of this sequence is a human donor with Susac syndrome. Sample: CD4+ T cells from PBMCs.

The CDR3 region has the DNA TGCGCCAGCAGCCCACTAGCCTATCCCCCCGACAATGAGCAGTTCTTC. Protein: CASSPLAYPPDNEQFF. The genes are TRBV4-1 and TRBJ2-1, with a possible D match to TRBD2 (6 bases). Germline V gives CDR1 MGHRA, CDR2 YSYEKL. Trimming shortened V by 4 bases and J by 5 bases, and 18 bases separated the two germline ends. This CDR3 has 16 amino acids.